These 8 T cell receptor beta chains came from one sample sequenced in a study of blood T cells in healthy people across ages. Sample-barcoded 5' priming and a J-beta primer mix drove a second PCR of roughly 6 to 12 cycles. TCRdb recomputed calls from the 5' RACE reads with MiXCR, one row per CDR3 protein. The data hold approximately 800,000 distinct CDR3 sequences, with around 24% observed a single time. These data were likewise used in another study, on T cells of mothers and their children.

Sequenced sample: blood. These TCRs come from a boy younger than 18 in good health.

The chain combines TRBV9 with TRBJ2-1; 7 positions match TRBD1. The germline gives CDR1 SGDLS, CDR2 YYNGEE. The CDR3 sequence is 14 residues long. Trimming at V came to 4 bases and at J to 7 bases, leaving 8 bases not matched to a gene. The CDR3 DNA is TGTGCCAGCAGCTCAAACAGGGGAAGTAATGAGCAGTTCTTC. Encoded protein: CASSSNRGSNEQFF. The full variable domain, in which reference TRBV9 and TRBJ2-1 provide the parts outside the CDR3, is DSGVTQTPKHLITATGQRVTLRCSPRSGDLSVYWYQQSLDQGLQFLIQYYNGEERAKGNILERFSAQQFPDLHSELNLSSLELGDSALYFCASSSNRGSNEQFFGPGTRLTVL.

This clonotype came up a few times. This chain connects TRBV6-5 to TRBJ2-5; D remains ambiguous. TRBJ2-7 matches the DNA end more closely, so the J call is doubtful. CDR1 is MNHEY, CDR2 SVGAGI, per germline. This CDR3 comprises 13 residues. The CDR3 spells CASSYSAHGEQYF. As DNA, the CDR3 is TGTGCCAGCAGTTACTCGGCGCATGGCGAGCAGTACTTC.

This clonotype occurred a few times. The rearrangement joins TRBV11-2 to TRBJ2-1, with TRBD1 matching over 8 bases. The CDR3 runs to 16 residues. Germline CDR1 and CDR2: SGHAT and FQNNGV. The trim removed 1 base at V and 6 bases at J, leaving 8 bases unmatched. This CDR3 reads CASSLAAGGRSNEQFF. CDR3 nucleotide sequence: TGTGCCAGCAGCTTAGCCGCAGGGGGCAGGTCCAATGAGCAGTTCTTC.

This chain uses TRBV11-2 with TRBJ2-5; 12 bases align to TRBD1. V lost 5 bases and J lost 5; bases outside the gene matches: 6. This CDR3 has 15 residues. The germline CDR1 and CDR2 sequences are SGHAT and FQNNGV. CDR3 residues: CASSGGQGAMETQYF. The CDR3 bases are TGTGCCAGCAGCGGGGGACAGGGGGCAATGGAGACCCAGTACTTC. Complete variable domain (other parts from reference TRBV11-2 and TRBJ2-5): EAGVAQSPRYKIIEKRQSVAFWCNPISGHATLYWYQQILGQGPKLLIQFQNNGVVDDSQLPKDRFSAERLKGVDSTLKIQPAKLEDSAVYLCASSGGQGAMETQYFGPGTRLLVL.

The CDR3 here is CATSEGQGAKYNEQFF. In DNA, the CDR3 is TGTGCCACCAGTGAGGGACAGGGGGCGAAGTACAATGAGCAGTTCTTC. The chain has TRBV24-1 and TRBJ2-1; TRBD1 agrees at 12 bases. The CDR3 has 16 residues. Looked up from germline, CDR1 is KGHDR and CDR2 is SFDVKD. With 4 bases clipped from V and 4 bases from J, the junction kept 4 bases outside the gene matches.

This clonotype occurred a few times. The chain links TRBV29-1 to TRBJ2-7; weak D call: TRBD1 (5 bases). The CDR3 covers 13 residues. Germline CDR1 reads SQVTM; CDR2 reads ANQGSEA. The V end lost 3 bases, the J end lost 2 bases, and 11 bases lay between the germline ends. The CDR3: CSVDYGRAYEQYF. The DNA for the CDR3 is TGCAGCGTTGACTATGGCAGGGCCTACGAGCAGTACTTC.

CDR3 coding DNA: TGCGCCAGCAGCGTACCCAATGTGGGAGAGCAGTACTTC. Encoded protein: CASSVPNVGEQYF. The chain is built from TRBV5-1 and TRBJ2-7; D gene unclear. The length of the CDR3 is 13 residues. Germline CDR1 is SGHRS and CDR2 is YFSETQ. Deletions cut 4 bases from V and 7 bases from J, with 15 bases between.

This clonotype was observed a few times. V gene TRBV20-1 combines with J gene TRBJ2-7; D is possibly TRBD1 (5 bases). The CDR3 loop spans 11 amino acids. V shed 3 bases and J shed 7 bases, with 10 bases lying between them. Germline V CDR1 and CDR2: DFQATT, SNEGSKA (reference sequence). The DNA of the CDR3 is TGCAGTGCTAGTGGGGCAGGGGAGCAGTACTTC. Encoded protein: CSASGAGEQYF.